What follows describes a single TCR beta chain. In this sample, this clonotype turned up many times. No antigen is known for it. Base qualities are not recorded, but no much larger clone differs from it by a single base. Lymph node samples were obtained from the axillary draining lymph nodes of breast cancer patients. The CDR3 covers 14 residues, taking in both the cysteine and the phenylalanine. Only the CDR3 portion is preserved as DNA: 42 bases, with reading frame beginning at the first base. As encoded in the germline V gene, CDR1 is SGHTA while CDR2 is FQGNSA. V is clipped by 1 base and J by 4 bases, and the sequence between their germline boundaries is 11 bases long. For sequencing, an Illumina HiSeq 2000 was employed. TCR beta chain libraries were generated by multiplex PCR amplification. The amplified TCR beta chain products were analyzed by high-throughput sequencing. TCRdb's own reprocessing of the public reads used fastp at Q25 and MiXCR and kept productive beta chains. CDR3 protein duplicates are merged, each entry listing the most common genes and DNA. The sample has roughly 80,000 distinct CDR3 sequences on record, approximately 19% of them singletons. The ten largest make up less than 3% of the sample.

This specimen belongs to a study of breast tumors, draining lymph nodes, adjacent tissues (dated by TCRdb to the mid-2010s). Looking at the study overall: The study compared TCR beta repertoires across tumor, adjacent nontumor tissue and axillary lymph nodes from breast cancer patients. The study aimed to assess the relationships and possible T-cell exchange between tumor, surrounding tissue and draining lymph node repertoires in human breast cancer.

Study-wide findings and limitations: Tumor T-cell repertoires showed less diversity than lymph node repertoires and more diversity than nontumor tissue repertoires, and tumor T-cell repertoires showed preferential V and J gene usage. In luminal-like breast cancer, tumor and nontumor tissue repertoires resembled each other significantly more than in basal-like breast cancer. Rather than being directly demonstrated, the conclusion that tumor T cells originate in lymph nodes was presented as consistent with a hypothesis. A scenario in which most tumor T cells derive from the lymph node and then expand within tumor tissue was judged to be consistent with the data.

Material: axillary lymph node tissue. The receptor was isolated from a female donor with breast cancer. Some clones in this sample may be carry-over from other donors' samples. The chain is assembled from TRBV7-2 and TRBJ2-7; no D gene call is confident. DNA sequence: TGTGCCAGCAGCTTAGGCAGACTCACATACGAGCAGTACTTC. Translated, it gives CASSLGRLTYEQYF.